The TCR beta chain described here comes from a study of pediatric ulcerative colitis. General study findings and limits: Blood-rectal clonal overlap within each person was significantly higher in ulcerative colitis patients than controls. Rectal repertoires separated controls, mild-moderate and acute severe colitis.

Samples were sequenced at Survey level, maximum 500,000 reads. TCRdb keeps only in-frame clones here, not all; method: immunoSEQ multiplex PCR. This table holds tens of thousands of clones, 55% to 85% found once. During colonoscopy, one to two rectal pinch biopsies were collected. The CDR3 loop spans 16 amino acids. V dropped 2 bases and J dropped 5; count of bases not matched to a gene: 11. The germline V gene encodes CDR1 GTSNPN and CDR2 SVGIG (reference sequence). For this clone: Its antigen is currently unknown.

This rearrangement joins TRBV30 to TRBJ2-2; 7 positions agree with TRBD1. This TCR was sampled from a boy between 10 and 17 years old with moderate ulcerative colitis. The source material was gut tissue. CDR3 DNA: TGTGCCTGGAGTCCCCACTCGACAGGGACAACCGGGGAGCTGTTTTTT. Encoded protein: CAWSPHSTGTTGELFF.